Each of the 5 T cell receptor beta chains below was sequenced from the same sample in a study of blood T cells in healthy people across ages. Alongside a J-beta primer mix, a sample-barcoded 5' primer served in a second PCR lasting roughly 7 to 11 cycles. TCRdb analysed the 5' RACE reads with MiXCR anew, one entry per CDR3 protein. This repertoire shows more than 700,000 distinct CDR3 sequences, 35% to 50% found once; its top ten account for 15% to 20%. The specimen was blood. The origin of the receptors is a man aged 80 or over in good health.

The chain has TRBV6-2 or TRBV6-3 and TRBJ2-6; TRBD2 might be the D (6 bases). The germline CDR1 and CDR2 sequences are MNHEY and SVGEGT. Between the trimmed V and J ends, which lost 2 bases and 0 bases, there was a span of 14 bases. This CDR3 region has 18 residues. CDR3 DNA sequence: TGTGCCAGCAGTTACAGGCGGGACTCCTTCTCTGGGGCCAACGTCCTGACTTTC. Protein: CASSYRRDSFSGANVLTF.

The J gene is TRBJ2-7, the V gene TRBV12-3 or TRBV12-4; D is undetermined. V lost 1 base, J lost 7 bases, and 8 bases lay in between. The CDR3 is 12 amino acids. The CDR3: CASSLGESEQYF. CDR3 nucleotide sequence: TGTGCCAGCAGTTTAGGGGAAAGTGAGCAGTACTTC.

This clonotype has more than one count but fewer than ten. The chain couples TRBV7-3 to TRBJ2-7; TRBD1 matches at 8 bases. V dropped 5 bases and J dropped 6; count of bases not matched to a gene: 6. The germline V gene encodes CDR1 SGHTA and CDR2 FQGTGA. The CDR3 loop spans 13 amino acids. CDR3 loop: CASSRTGKGEQYF. The CDR3 region has the DNA TGTGCCAGCAGCCGGACAGGGAAGGGCGAGCAGTACTTC.

This clonotype was seen many times. V and J are TRBV7-2 and TRBJ2-7; D gene ambiguous. This CDR3 spans 11 amino acids. Per germline, CDR1 SGHTA and CDR2 FQGNSA. V was cut by 1 base and J by 6 bases, with 4 bases left in between. CDR3 sequence: CASSLGPEQYF. The DNA for the CDR3 is TGTGCCAGCAGCTTAGGACCCGAGCAGTACTTC.

This clonotype was seen a handful of times. V is TRBV29-1 and J is TRBJ2-5; the match to TRBD2 covers 9 bases. Per germline, CDR1 SQVTM and CDR2 ANQGSEA. The CDR3 runs 14 residues. The trim removed 4 bases at V and 2 bases at J, leaving 5 bases unmatched. CDR3 residues: CSVGTSVLQETQYF. The CDR3 nucleotides read TGCAGCGTTGGGACTAGCGTTCTGCAAGAGACCCAGTACTTC.